This is a list of T cell receptor beta chains from one sample in a study of blood T cell repertoires in COVID-19. Produced via immunoSEQ multiplex PCR; TCRdb's table is partial and in-frame only. The table shows under 250,000 clones, with approximately 86% occurring only once. The material sequenced was peripheral blood. The source of these receptors is a woman aged 65 to 85 with active or convalescent COVID-19. Each CDR3 is given with its conserved first and last residue. The D gene is left open where the match is weak. Expanded clones are given a class, and other clones once, few, many or no size at all.

TRBJ1-4,12,.,.,TRBV9,CASSREAGKLFF,TGTGCCAGCAGCAGGGAGGCGGGAAAACTGTTTTTT
TRBJ2-5,15,once,TRBD2,TRBV6-5,CASSPGLAASGTQYF,TGTGCCAGCAGCCCGGGACTAGCAGCCTCGGGGACCCAGTACTTC
TRBJ1-1,14,.,TRBD1,TRBV11-2,CASSQGTGRTEAFF,TGTGCCAGCAGCCAAGGGACAGGGCGGACTGAAGCTTTCTTT
TRBJ2-2,16,.,TRBD2,TRBV11-3,CASSRTSGGNTGELFF,TGTGCCAGCAGCCGTACCAGCGGGGGAAACACCGGGGAGCTGTTTTTT
TRBJ2-3,14,.,.,TRBV12-5,CASGREVSTDTQYF,TGTGCTAGTGGGAGGGAAGTCAGCACAGATACGCAGTATTTT
TRBJ1-5,14,once,.,TRBV18,CASSQGQEAQPQHF,TGTGCCAGCTCACAAGGACAAGAGGCTCAGCCCCAGCATTTT
TRBJ1-3,15,.,.,TRBV18,CASSPPRVTGNTIYF,TGTGCCAGCTCACCACCGAGAGTAACTGGAAACACCATATATTTT
TRBJ2-1,15,.,TRBD2,TRBV19,CASSSSGTSANEQFF,TGTGCCAGTAGTTCGTCCGGGACTAGCGCCAATGAGCAGTTCTTC
TRBJ2-1,15,.,TRBD2,TRBV19,CASIQSRGVYNEQFF,TGTGCCAGTATCCAGTCCCGGGGGGTTTACAATGAGCAGTTCTTC
TRBJ1-2,16,.,.,TRBV6-5,CASSLEWGAAVYGYTF,TGTGCCAGCAGTTTAGAATGGGGCGCGGCGGTCTATGGCTACACCTTC
TRBJ2-5,15,.,.,TRBV4-1,CASSQGQANVETQYF,TGCGCCAGCAGCCAAGGACAGGCTAACGTGGAGACCCAGTACTTC
TRBJ2-3,15,.,TRBD1,TRBV5-4,CASSSTGGGTDTQYF,TGTGCCAGCAGTTCGACAGGGGGAGGCACAGATACGCAGTATTTT
TRBJ1-1,15,.,.,TRBV25-1,CASSVSGNPNTEAFF,TGTGCCAGCAGTGTTTCCGGGAACCCGAACACTGAAGCTTTCTTT
TRBJ1-2,13,.,.,TRBV19,CASNLKGDYGYTF,TGTGCCAGTAATCTCAAGGGGGACTATGGCTACACCTTC
TRBJ1-1,14,.,TRBD1,TRBV28,CASSFTGGHTEAFF,TGTGCCAGCAGTTTCACAGGGGGCCACACTGAAGCTTTCTTT
TRBJ2-1,16,.,.,TRBV19,CASSIDGGYGNNEQFF,TGTGCCAGTAGTATAGATGGAGGGTACGGGAATAATGAGCAGTTCTTC
TRBJ2-5,13,.,.,TRBV19,CASSTEVRETQYF,TGTGCCAGTAGTACCGAGGTTAGGGAGACCCAGTACTTC
TRBJ2-2,16,.,TRBD2,TRBV7-3,CASSLSGGLGTGELFF,TGTGCCAGCAGCTTAAGCGGGGGGCTGGGCACCGGGGAGCTGTTTTTT
TRBJ1-5,17,.,.,TRBV27,CASSLFSGGYGNQPQHF,TGTGCCAGCAGTTTATTCAGCGGGGGCTACGGCAATCAGCCCCAGCATTTT
TRBJ1-5,15,.,.,TRBV3-1/TRBV3-2,CASSQDPAGLKPQHF,TGTGCCAGCAGCCAAGATCCAGCAGGGTTGAAGCCCCAGCATTTT
TRBJ2-3,17,.,TRBD2,TRBV9,CASSQLSGGLGTDTQYF,TGTGCCAGCAGCCAGCTTAGCGGGGGGTTAGGCACAGATACGCAGTATTTT
TRBJ2-6,17,.,TRBD1,TRBV18,CASSPRTGLSGANVLTF,TGTGCCAGCTCACCCCGGACAGGGCTCTCTGGGGCCAACGTCCTGACTTTC
TRBJ1-1,14,once,TRBD1,TRBV20-1,CSASRQGGGTEAFF,TGCAGTGCTAGTCGACAGGGCGGAGGGACTGAAGCTTTCTTT
TRBJ2-1,14,.,.,TRBV6-5,CASSYRGNVNEQFF,TGTGCCAGCAGTTACAGGGGGAATGTCAATGAGCAGTTCTTC
TRBJ1-3,15,.,.,TRBV10-3,CAISQLTVSGNTIYF,TGTGCCATCAGTCAACTAACGGTCTCTGGAAACACCATATATTTT
TRBJ2-1,13,.,.,TRBV3-1/TRBV3-2,CASSPLRTGMLFF,TGTGCCAGCAGCCCCCTGCGGACCGGGATGCTGTTCTTC
TRBJ1-2,11,.,TRBD1,TRBV2,CASSWDRGNTF,TGTGCCAGCAGTTGGGACAGGGGTAACACCTTC
TRBJ1-1,15,.,.,TRBV2,CASSTRPGIYTEAFF,TGTGCCAGCAGTACGAGGCCAGGGATTTACACTGAAGCTTTCTTT